The clone carrying this T cell receptor (beta chain) was recorded many times. This sample was included in a study of T-cell reconstitution after alpha-beta-depleted transplantation in children. A TCRbeta library incorporating unique molecular identifiers was prepared. TCRdb used MiXCR to reprocess the PCR reads, holding one entry per CDR3 protein. The sample lists about 91,000 distinct CDR3 sequences; approximately 9.2% were seen once. This material consisted of PBMCs from the stem cell graft donor, taken from the stem cell graft. This TCR was sampled from a human donor who donated a stem cell graft to a child with congenital amegakaryocytic thrombocytopenia.

CDR3 residues: CASSQDHSTDTQYF. The CDR3 DNA is TGTGCCAGCAGCCAAGATCACTCCACAGATACGCAGTATTTT. V gene TRBV4-2 combines with J gene TRBJ2-3; D is uncertain. The germline V gene has CDR1 LGHNA and CDR2 YNFKEQ. The V and J ends lost 0 bases and 2 bases respectively, with 6 bases between them. CDR3 length equals 14 residues.